This T cell receptor beta chain was recovered during a study of blood T cell repertoires in COVID-19. Study-wide background: Italy, Spain and the United States were the sources of the convalescent and acute COVID-19 samples.

The assay was immunoSEQ multiplex PCR, and TCRdb's table has in-frame clones only and misses some. The data hold around 370,000 clones, with about 87% observed a single time. The V and J ends lost 3 bases and 2 bases respectively, with 11 bases between them. Germline CDR1 reads KGHSH; CDR2 reads LQKENI. The CDR3 totals 15 residues. The clonotype originates from a woman between 45 and 60 years old with COVID-19, enrolled during active disease. This chain uses TRBV18 with TRBJ1-5; the D is unclear. Specimen: peripheral blood. CDR3 amino acids: CASSPRGEGNQPQHF. As DNA, the CDR3 is TGTGCCAGCTCACCGCGCGGGGAGGGCAATCAGCCCCAGCATTTT.